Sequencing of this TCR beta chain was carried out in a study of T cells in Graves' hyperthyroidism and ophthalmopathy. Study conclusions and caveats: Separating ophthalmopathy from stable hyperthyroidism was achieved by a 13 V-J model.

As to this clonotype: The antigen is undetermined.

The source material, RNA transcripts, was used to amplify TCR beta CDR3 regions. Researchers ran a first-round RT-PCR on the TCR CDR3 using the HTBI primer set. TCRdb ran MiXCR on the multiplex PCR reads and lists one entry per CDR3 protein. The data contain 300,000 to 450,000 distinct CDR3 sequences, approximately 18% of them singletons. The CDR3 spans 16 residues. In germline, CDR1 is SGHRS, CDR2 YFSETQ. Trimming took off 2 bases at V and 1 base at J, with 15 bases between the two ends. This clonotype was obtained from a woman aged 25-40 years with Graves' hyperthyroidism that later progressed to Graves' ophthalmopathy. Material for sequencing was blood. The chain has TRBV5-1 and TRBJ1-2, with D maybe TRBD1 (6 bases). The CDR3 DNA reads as TGCGCCAGCAGCTTCGGGTTCGGGGGCCTTAACTATGGCTACACCTTC. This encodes CASSFGFGGLNYGYTF.